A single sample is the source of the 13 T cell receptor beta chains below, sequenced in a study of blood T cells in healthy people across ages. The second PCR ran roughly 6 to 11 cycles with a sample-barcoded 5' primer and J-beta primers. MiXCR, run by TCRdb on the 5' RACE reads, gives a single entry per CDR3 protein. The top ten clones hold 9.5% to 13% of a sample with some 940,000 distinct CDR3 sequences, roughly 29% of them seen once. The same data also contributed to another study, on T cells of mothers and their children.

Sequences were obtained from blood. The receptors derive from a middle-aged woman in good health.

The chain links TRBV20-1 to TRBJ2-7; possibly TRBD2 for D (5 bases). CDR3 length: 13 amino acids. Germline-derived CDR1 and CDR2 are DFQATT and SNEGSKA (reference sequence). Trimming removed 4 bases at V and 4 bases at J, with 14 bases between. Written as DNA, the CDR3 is TGCAGTGCTATGGACCCCAGGAGGTACGAGCAGTACTTC. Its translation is CSAMDPRRYEQYF.

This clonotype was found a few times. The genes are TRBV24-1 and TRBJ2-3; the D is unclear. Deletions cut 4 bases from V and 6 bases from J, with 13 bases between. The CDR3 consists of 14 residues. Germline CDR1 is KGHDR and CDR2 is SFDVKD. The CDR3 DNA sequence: TGTGCCACCAGTGACCCCGGGCCGGTGGATACGCAGTATTTT. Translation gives CATSDPGPVDTQYF.

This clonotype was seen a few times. The CDR3 region has the DNA TGTGCCAGCAGCTCACAAACGGGACTAGCGGCCTACGAGCAGTACTTC. Protein sequence: CASSSQTGLAAYEQYF. This chain joins TRBV7-9 and TRBJ2-7, with 11 bases matching TRBD2. The length of the CDR3 is 16 residues. Germline V lookup: CDR1 SEHNR, CDR2 FQNEAQ (reference sequence). Losses at the gene ends were 4 bases for V and 2 bases for J; bases not matched to a gene: 7.

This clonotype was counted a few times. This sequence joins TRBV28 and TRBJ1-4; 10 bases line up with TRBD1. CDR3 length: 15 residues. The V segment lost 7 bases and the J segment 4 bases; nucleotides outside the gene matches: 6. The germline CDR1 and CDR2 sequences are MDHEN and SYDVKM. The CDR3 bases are TGTGCCAGCAAAATTGGGACAGGGGTTAATGAAAAACTGTTTTTT. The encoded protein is CASKIGTGVNEKLFF.

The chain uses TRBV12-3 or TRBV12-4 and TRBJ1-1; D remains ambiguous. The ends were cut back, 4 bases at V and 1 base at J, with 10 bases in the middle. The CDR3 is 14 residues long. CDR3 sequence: CASSSTHWNTEAFF. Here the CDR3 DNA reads TGTGCCAGCAGTTCCACCCACTGGAACACTGAAGCTTTCTTT.

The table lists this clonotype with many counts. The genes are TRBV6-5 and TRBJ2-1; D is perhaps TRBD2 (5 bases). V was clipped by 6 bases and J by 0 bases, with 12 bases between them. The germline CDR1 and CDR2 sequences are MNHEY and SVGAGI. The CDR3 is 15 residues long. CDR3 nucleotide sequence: TGTGCCAGCAGCGGACTCAGCGGCTCCTACAATGAGCAGTTCTTC. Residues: CASSGLSGSYNEQFF.

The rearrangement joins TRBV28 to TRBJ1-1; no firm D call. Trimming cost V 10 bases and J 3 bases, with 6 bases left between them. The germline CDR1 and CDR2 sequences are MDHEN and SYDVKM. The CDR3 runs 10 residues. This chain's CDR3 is CATSDTEAFF. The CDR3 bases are TGTGCCACCTCAGACACTGAAGCTTTCTTT.

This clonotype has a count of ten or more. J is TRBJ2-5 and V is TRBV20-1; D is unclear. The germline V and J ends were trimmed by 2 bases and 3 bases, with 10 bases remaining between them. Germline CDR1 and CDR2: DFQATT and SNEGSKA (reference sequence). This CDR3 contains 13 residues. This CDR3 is CSARRNPKETQYF. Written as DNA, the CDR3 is TGCAGTGCTAGAAGGAACCCGAAAGAGACCCAGTACTTC.

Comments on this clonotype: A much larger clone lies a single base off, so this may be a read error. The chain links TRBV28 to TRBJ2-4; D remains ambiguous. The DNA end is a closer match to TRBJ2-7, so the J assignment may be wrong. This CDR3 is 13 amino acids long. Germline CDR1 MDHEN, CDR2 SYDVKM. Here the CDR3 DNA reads TGTGCCGGCAGTTCCCCAGACCGCTACGAGCAGTACTTC. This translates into CAGSSPDRYEQYF.

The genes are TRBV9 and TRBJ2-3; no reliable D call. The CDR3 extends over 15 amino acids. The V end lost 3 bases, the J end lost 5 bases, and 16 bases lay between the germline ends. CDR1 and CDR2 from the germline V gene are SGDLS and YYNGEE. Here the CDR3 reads CASSATPASGDTQYF. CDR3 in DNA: TGTGCCAGCAGCGCGACCCCGGCCAGTGGAGATACGCAGTATTTT.

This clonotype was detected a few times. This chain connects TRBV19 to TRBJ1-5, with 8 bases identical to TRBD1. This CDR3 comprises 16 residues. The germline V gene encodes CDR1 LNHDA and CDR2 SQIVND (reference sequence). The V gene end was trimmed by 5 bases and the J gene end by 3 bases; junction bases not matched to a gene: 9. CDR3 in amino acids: CASSDSGTGNNQPQHF. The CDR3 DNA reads TGTGCCAGTAGTGACTCCGGGACAGGCAACAATCAGCCCCAGCATTTT.

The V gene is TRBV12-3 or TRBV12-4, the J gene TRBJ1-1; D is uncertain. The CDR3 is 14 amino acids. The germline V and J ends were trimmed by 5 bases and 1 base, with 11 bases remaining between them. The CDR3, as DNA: TGTGCCAGCAGTAGGTTTGCAGGGAACACTGAAGCTTTCTTT. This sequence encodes CASSRFAGNTEAFF.

The CDR3: CASSKYGYSTDTQYF. CDR3 bases: TGTGCCAGCAGCAAATATGGGTATAGCACAGATACGCAGTATTTT. V is TRBV21-1 and J is TRBJ2-3. TRBV21-1 is reported as a pseudogene. This CDR3 region has 15 residues.